Included here is one TCR beta chain sequence, with context. The data belong to a study of shared clonotypes between healthy human individuals. The wider study: CD8 memory received one plate per donor, CD8 naive two, CD4 memory three and CD4 naive three.

Naivety among CD8 cells was defined by CD45RO negativity and positive CCR7 selection, thereby excluding terminally differentiated effector memory CD45RA+ cells. V lost 1 base to trimming and J lost 4 bases, with 6 bases between them. This CDR3 spans 13 amino acids. Germline values: CDR1 SGHDT, CDR2 YYEEEE. The table came from immunoSEQ multiplex PCR; TCRdb's copy has only in-frame clones and leaves some out. Among some 2.1 million clones listed, about 95% were seen once. This rearrangement joins TRBV5-6 to TRBJ1-3; no reliable D call. This receptor was identified in a man aged 18 to 30 in good health. The specimen was naive CD8+ T cells sorted from blood. This CDR3 is CASSLNGGNTIYF. In DNA, the CDR3 is TGTGCCAGCAGCTTGAACGGGGGAAACACCATATATTTT.